Sequencing of this T cell receptor beta chain was carried out in a study of T cells in Graves' hyperthyroidism and ophthalmopathy. This CDR3 has 14 amino acids. CDR1 is SEHNR, CDR2 FQNEAQ, per germline (reference sequence). With 4 bases clipped from V and 3 bases from J, the junction kept 0 bases outside the gene matches. Researchers amplified the TCR beta CDR3 regions from RNA transcripts. During a first-round RT-PCR of the TCR CDR3, the HTBI primer set was used. TCRdb independently ran MiXCR on the multiplex PCR reads; one entry per CDR3 protein. The sample has fewer than 700,000 distinct CDR3 sequences; under 20% are singletons. This clonotype was counted ten times or more. One base away lies a much larger clone, so this may be a sequencing read error.

This chain connects TRBV7-9 to TRBJ1-4, with 9 bases that match TRBD1. The source material was blood. The sequence was obtained from a young woman with Graves' ophthalmopathy. CDR3 amino acids: CASSWTGANEKLFF. The CDR3 region has the DNA TGTGCCAGCAGCTGGACAGGGGCTAATGAAAAACTGTTTTTT.